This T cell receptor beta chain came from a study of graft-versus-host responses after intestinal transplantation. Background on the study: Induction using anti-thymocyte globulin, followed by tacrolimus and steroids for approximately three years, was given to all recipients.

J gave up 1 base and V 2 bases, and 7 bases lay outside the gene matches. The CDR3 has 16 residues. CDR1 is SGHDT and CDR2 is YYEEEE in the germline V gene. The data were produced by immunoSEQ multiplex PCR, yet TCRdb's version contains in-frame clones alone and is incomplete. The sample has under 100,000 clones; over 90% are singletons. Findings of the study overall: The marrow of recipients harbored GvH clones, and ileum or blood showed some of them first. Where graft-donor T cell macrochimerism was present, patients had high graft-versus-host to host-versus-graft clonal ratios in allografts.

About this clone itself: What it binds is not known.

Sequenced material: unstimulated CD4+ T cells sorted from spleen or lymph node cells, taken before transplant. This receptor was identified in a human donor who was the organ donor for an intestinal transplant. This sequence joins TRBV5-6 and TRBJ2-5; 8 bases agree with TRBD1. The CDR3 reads CASSFSGQGLQETQYF. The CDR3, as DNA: TGTGCCAGCAGCTTCTCAGGACAGGGCCTCCAAGAGACCCAGTACTTC.